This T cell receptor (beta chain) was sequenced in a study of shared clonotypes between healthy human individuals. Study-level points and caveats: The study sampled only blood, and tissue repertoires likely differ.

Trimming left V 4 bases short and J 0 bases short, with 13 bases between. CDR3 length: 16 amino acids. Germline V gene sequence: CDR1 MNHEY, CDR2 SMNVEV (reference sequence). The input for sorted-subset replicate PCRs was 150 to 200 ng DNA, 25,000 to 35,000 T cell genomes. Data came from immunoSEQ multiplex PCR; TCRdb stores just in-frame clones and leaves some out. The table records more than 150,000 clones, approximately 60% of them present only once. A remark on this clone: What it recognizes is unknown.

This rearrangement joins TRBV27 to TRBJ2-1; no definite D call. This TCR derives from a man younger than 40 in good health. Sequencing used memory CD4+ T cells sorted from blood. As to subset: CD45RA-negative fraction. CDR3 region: CASSYLSPGSYNEQFF. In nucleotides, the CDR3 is TGTGCCAGCAGTTACTTATCGCCGGGCTCCTACAATGAGCAGTTCTTC.